These 18 T cell receptor beta chains share one sample of origin, sequenced in a study of T-cell memory formation after mild COVID-19. TCRdb called the 5' RACE reads again in MiXCR, with one record for every CDR3 protein. The sample holds 50,000 to 75,000 distinct CDR3 sequences, 9.3% seen once. Sequencing input: PBMCs or a T cell subset sorted from them (not recorded which). These receptors were obtained from a man between 18 and 35 years old who had mild COVID-19 (a few samples of this study predate the infection). Cell type and time point are not known.

This rearrangement joins TRBV20-1 to TRBJ1-1; D is unresolved. CDR3 length equals 11 residues. Trimming took 7 bases from V and 5 from J, leaving 11 bases between them. CDR1 is DFQATT, CDR2 SNEGSKA, per germline (reference sequence). The CDR3 bases are TGCAGTGTTAAGGGCGAGACTGAAGCTTTCTTT. This encodes CSVKGETEAFF.

The sample holds a few counts of this clonotype. V and J are TRBV5-1 and TRBJ1-6; D unclear. The CDR3 contains 13 residues. CDR1 and CDR2 from the germline V gene are SGHRS and YFSETQ. V was clipped by 3 bases and J by 11 bases, with 12 bases between them. For the CDR3, the DNA is TGCGCCAGCAGCTGGCCCGGCGTGACACCCCTCCACTTT. It translates to CASSWPGVTPLHF.

The sample holds a few counts of this clonotype. The rearrangement uses TRBV12-3 or TRBV12-4 and TRBJ2-1, with D possibly matching TRBD1 (6 bases). Trimming left V 6 bases short and J 10 bases short, with 13 bases between. The CDR3 length is 12 residues. The CDR3 sequence is CASRLTGLEQFF. The CDR3 nucleotides are TGTGCCAGCAGACTCACAGGGCTGGAGCAGTTCTTC.

This chain links TRBV5-8 with TRBJ2-5; TRBD2 matches at 7 bases. Germline V gene lookup returns CDR1 SGHTS and CDR2 YDEGEE. The CDR3 spans 17 residues. V lost 2 bases, J lost 4 bases, and 14 bases stayed unmatched. The CDR3 DNA sequence: TGTGCCAGCAGCTTAAGCGGGACGCGAGGTAGAACAGAGACCCAGTACTTC. Translated, it gives CASSLSGTRGRTETQYF. The whole variable domain, filled in from reference TRBV5-8 and TRBJ2-5, reads EAGVTQSPTHLIKTRGQQATLRCSPISGHTSVYWYQQALGLGLQFLLWYDEGEERNRGNFPPRFSGRQFPNYSSELNVNALELEDSALYLCASSLSGTRGRTETQYFGPGTRLLVL.

The rearrangement uses TRBV9 and TRBJ2-1, with D unclear. CDR1 and CDR2 (germline): SGDLS, YYNGEE. This CDR3 contains 13 residues. The V end lost 1 base, the J end lost 2 bases, and 4 bases lay between the germline ends. CDR3 nucleotides: TGTGCCAGCAGCGTACAAACCTACAATGAGCAGTTCTTC. Protein: CASSVQTYNEQFF.

The chain uses TRBV5-1 and TRBJ2-7; 13 positions match TRBD2. CDR1 SGHRS and CDR2 YFSETQ come from the germline V gene. J was trimmed by 6 bases and V by 3 bases; bases with no gene match: 3. The CDR3 totals 14 residues. The CDR3 region is CASSSGLAGAEQYV. CDR3 sequence (DNA): TGCGCCAGCAGCTCCGGACTAGCGGGGGCCGAGCAGTACGTC.

This clonotype has just a few counts. The V call is TRBV7-8, the J call TRBJ1-1; possibly TRBD1 for D (5 bases). Trimming removed 7 bases from V and 0 bases from J, with 12 bases in between. The CDR3 totals 14 residues. Germline V lookup: CDR1 SGHVS, CDR2 FQNEAQ. CDR3 amino acids: CASTRQFMNTEAFF. The CDR3 region has the DNA TGTGCCAGCACCCGACAGTTCATGAACACTGAAGCTTTCTTT. The full variable domain, its missing parts supplied by reference TRBV7-8 and TRBJ1-1, is GAGVSQSPRYKVAKRGQDVALRCDPISGHVSLFWYQQALGQGPEFLTYFQNEAQLDKSGLPSDRFFAERPEGSVSTLKIQRTQQEDSAVYLCASTRQFMNTEAFFGQGTRLTVV.

This chain links TRBV24-1 with TRBJ2-2; 9 nucleotides align to TRBD1. Germline CDR1 and CDR2: KGHDR and SFDVKD. J lost 7 bases, V lost 5 bases, and 7 bases had no gene match. The CDR3 totals 15 residues. The CDR3: CATSGNRGRDGELFF. The CDR3 region has the DNA TGTGCCACCAGTGGGAACAGGGGGCGCGACGGGGAGCTGTTTTTT.

This clonotype turned up a few times. The rearrangement uses TRBV12-3 or TRBV12-4 and TRBJ2-7, with 10 bases matching TRBD1. The CDR3 covers 13 residues. The ends lost 6 bases at V and 3 bases at J; junction bases unmatched: 2. The DNA of the CDR3 is TGTGCCAGCAGGACAGGGGGCATCTACGAGCAGTACTTC. Translating it yields CASRTGGIYEQYF.

The chain carries TRBV3-1 and TRBJ2-5; TRBD2 matches at 10 bases. The V gene end was trimmed by 4 bases and the J gene end by 2 bases; junction bases not matched to a gene: 7. The CDR3 runs 16 residues. The germline V gene encodes CDR1 LGHDT and CDR2 YNNKEL (reference sequence). CDR3 nucleotides: TGTGCCAGCAGCCCCCGGGTAGCGGGGGGACAAGAGACCCAGTACTTC. This gives the protein CASSPRVAGGQETQYF.

Only a few counts were recorded for this clonotype. The chain recombines TRBV29-1 with TRBJ2-3; D may be TRBD1 or TRBD2 (5 bases each). V was shortened by 6 bases and J by 5 bases, with 15 bases between the two germline ends. Germline CDR1 is SQVTM and CDR2 is ANQGSEA. This CDR3 is built from 13 residues. CDR3 residues: CSVPQGGGDTQYF. The CDR3 nucleotides read TGCAGCGTACCCCAGGGCGGAGGAGATACGCAGTATTTT.

Only a few counts were recorded for this clonotype. The rearrangement uses TRBV29-1 and TRBJ1-5, with TRBD1 as a possible D gene (5 bases). This CDR3 spans 12 amino acids. Per germline, CDR1 SQVTM and CDR2 ANQGSEA. V was shortened by 7 bases and J by 4 bases, with 11 bases between the two germline ends. The CDR3 protein is CSAVTENQPQHF. In DNA, the CDR3 is TGCAGCGCTGTGACAGAGAATCAGCCCCAGCATTTT.

This clonotype has at least ten counts. This sequence joins TRBV29-1 and TRBJ2-3; 7 bases are a match to TRBD1. V was pared by 1 base and J by 3 bases, with 13 bases of the junction left unmatched. CDR3 length: 17 residues. In germline, CDR1 is SQVTM, CDR2 ANQGSEA. The CDR3 coding sequence is TGCAGCGTTGAAGCTCCACTTGGGCAGGGGGAGACAGATACGCAGTATTTT. Its translation is CSVEAPLGQGETDTQYF.

V gene TRBV29-1 combines with J gene TRBJ1-2; 7 bases are a match to TRBD1. The germline CDR1 and CDR2 sequences are SQVTM and ANQGSEA. The J segment lost 4 bases and the V segment lost 2 bases, leaving 4 bases of the junction unmatched. The CDR3 extends over 13 amino acids. The CDR3 nucleotides are TGCAGCGTTGAAAGGGACAGAGGCTATGGCTACACCTTC. Its protein product is CSVERDRGYGYTF. The full variable domain, with the rest looked up from reference TRBV29-1 and TRBJ1-2, is SAVISQKPSRDICQRGTSLTIQCQVDSQVTMMFWYRQQPGQSLTLIATANQGSEATYESGFVIDKFPISRPNLTFSTLTVSNMSPEDSSIYLCSVERDRGYGYTFGSGTRLTVV.

Here the CDR3 reads CASSFSRTSGGVTDTQYF. For the CDR3, the DNA is TGTGCCAGCAGTTTCTCTCGGACTAGCGGGGGAGTCACAGATACGCAGTATTTT. This chain uses TRBV28 with TRBJ2-3; 13 positions agree with TRBD2. This CDR3 is built from 18 residues. Trimming cost V 3 bases and J 2 bases; bases outside gene matches: 8. Germline loops: CDR1 MDHEN, CDR2 SYDVKM.

This clonotype is labeled as medium-sized. The CDR3, as DNA: TGCAGCGTTTCCCGACCCCCGGGATTTAATGAGCAGTTCTTC. Its protein product is CSVSRPPGFNEQFF. The chain joins TRBV29-1 to TRBJ2-1; possible D gene TRBD2, 5 bases. Trimming removed 5 bases at V and 7 bases at J, with 18 bases between. Per germline, CDR1 SQVTM and CDR2 ANQGSEA. The CDR3 covers 14 residues.

This clonotype was counted many times. The J gene is TRBJ2-2, the V gene TRBV5-1; D is possibly TRBD1 (6 bases). V dropped 0 bases and J dropped 2 bases, with 11 bases sitting between them. This CDR3 has 16 residues. Germline CDR1 SGHRS, CDR2 YFSETQ. The CDR3 DNA sequence: TGCGCCAGCAGCTTGGGACCGGGACACAACACCGGGGAGCTGTTTTTT. It specifies CASSLGPGHNTGELFF.

In this sample, this clonotype turned up many times. V gene TRBV12-3 or TRBV12-4 combines with J gene TRBJ2-1; D unresolved. The CDR3 is made up of 12 amino acids. V gave up 4 bases and J gave up 10 bases, with 11 bases separating them. The CDR3 is CASSSRPGEQFF. For the CDR3, the DNA is TGTGCCAGCAGTTCTCGACCCGGAGAGCAGTTCTTC.